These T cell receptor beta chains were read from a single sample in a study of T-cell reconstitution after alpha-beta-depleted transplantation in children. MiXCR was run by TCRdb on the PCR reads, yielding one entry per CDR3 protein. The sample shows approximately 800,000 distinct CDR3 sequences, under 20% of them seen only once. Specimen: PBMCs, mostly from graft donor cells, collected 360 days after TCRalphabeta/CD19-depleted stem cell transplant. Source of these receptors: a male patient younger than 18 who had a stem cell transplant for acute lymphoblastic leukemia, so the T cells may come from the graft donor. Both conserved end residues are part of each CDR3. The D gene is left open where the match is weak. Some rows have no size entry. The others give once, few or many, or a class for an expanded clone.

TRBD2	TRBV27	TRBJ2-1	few	TGTGCCAGCAGTTTAACCTGGAGCGGGAGGATCAGAAATGAGCAGTTCTTC	CASSLTWSGRIRNEQFF
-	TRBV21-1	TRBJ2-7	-	TGTGCCAGCACCCGGACAGGCTCGGGCTACGAGCAGTACTTC	CASTRTGSGYEQYF
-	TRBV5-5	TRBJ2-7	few	TGTGCCAGCAGCTTGATCGGCGACTCCTACGAGCAGTACTTC	CASSLIGDSYEQYF
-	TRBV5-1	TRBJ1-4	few	TGCGCCAGCAGCTCGCGGGGACCCACTAATGAAAAACTGTTTTTT	CASSSRGPTNEKLFF
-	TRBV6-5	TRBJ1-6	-	TGTGCCAGCAGTTACTGGAGCTCTCTTGGTTCACCCCTCCACTTT	CASSYWSSLGSPLHF
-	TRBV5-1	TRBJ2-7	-	TGCGCCAGCAGCTTGGCAGGAGAGATGCCCCTGAAATACGAGCAGTACTTC	CASSLAGEMPLKYEQYF
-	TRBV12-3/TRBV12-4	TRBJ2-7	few	TGTGCCAGCAGTCGGGGAGGAAAGAACGAGCAGTACTTC	CASSRGGKNEQYF
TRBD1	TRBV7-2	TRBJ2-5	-	TGTGCCAGCAGTCCCGACAGGGGAGGAGAGACCCAGTACTTC	CASSPDRGGETQYF
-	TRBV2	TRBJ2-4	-	TGTGCCAGCAAAGACGCCGAGGGCCCTAAAAACATTCAGTACTTC	CASKDAEGPKNIQYF
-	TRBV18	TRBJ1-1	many	TGTGCCAGCTCACCGTCAGCGGTTTCGAACACTGAAGCTTTCTTT	CASSPSAVSNTEAFF
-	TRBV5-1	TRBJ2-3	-	TGCGCCAGCAGCTTAGAAACGCCAGCCACAGATACGCAGTATTTT	CASSLETPATDTQYF
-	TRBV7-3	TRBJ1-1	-	TGTGCCAGCAGCGATGGGCCCTTACCCAGGGGCACTGAAGCTTTCTTT	CASSDGPLPRGTEAFF
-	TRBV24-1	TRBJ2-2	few	TGTGCCACCAGTGAATTTTTCAGAGACACCGGGGAGCTGTTTTTT	CATSEFFRDTGELFF
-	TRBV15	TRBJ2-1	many	TGTGCCACCAGCAGGCAGGGGAGCTCCTACAATGAGCAGTTCTTC	CATSRQGSSYNEQFF
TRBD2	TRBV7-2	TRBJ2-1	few	TGTGCCAGCCAGCTTCCGAGCGGGAGGCTCCCGTTCTTC	CASQLPSGRLPFF
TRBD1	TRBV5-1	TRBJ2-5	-	TGCGCCAGCAGTCGAGGACAGGGCGGACGGGGAGCGGAGACCCAGTACTTC	CASSRGQGGRGAETQYF
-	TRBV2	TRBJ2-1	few	TGTGCCAGCAGTGAAAGTGTCTACAATGAGCAGTTCTTC	CASSESVYNEQFF
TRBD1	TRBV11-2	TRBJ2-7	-	TGTGCCAGCAGCTCCGGGACAGTCTACTTC	CASSSGTVYF
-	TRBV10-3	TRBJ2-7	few	TGTGCCATCAGTGAAGGGAAGGTATACGAGCAGTACTTC	CAISEGKVYEQYF
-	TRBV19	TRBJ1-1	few	TGTGCCAGTACCCGGACAAGAGGCCCTGAAGCTTTCTTT	CASTRTRGPEAFF
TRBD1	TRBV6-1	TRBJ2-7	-	TGTGCCAGCAGGCCTACAGGGGCCCCTCAGGGGAACCTCTACGAGCAGTACTTC	CASRPTGAPQGNLYEQYF
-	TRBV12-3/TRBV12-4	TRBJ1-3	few	TGTGCCAGCAGTCCTTCTGGGTCTGGGTTTGGAAACACCATATATTTT	CASSPSGSGFGNTIYF
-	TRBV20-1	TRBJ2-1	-	TGCAGTGCTAGAGATGGGCGGGACAATGAGCAGTTCTTC	CSARDGRDNEQFF
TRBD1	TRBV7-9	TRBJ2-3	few	TGTGCCAGCAGTCCCTCGACAGGGTGGGGAGATACGCAGTATTTT	CASSPSTGWGDTQYF
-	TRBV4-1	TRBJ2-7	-	TGCGCCAGCAGCCAGGGGGGTTTTACCTCCTACGAGCAGTACTTC	CASSQGGFTSYEQYF
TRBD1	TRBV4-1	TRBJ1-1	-	TGCGCCAGCAGCCAGGCAGGGGGCGGGACTGAAGCTTTCTTT	CASSQAGGGTEAFF
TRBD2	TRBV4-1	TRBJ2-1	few	TGCGCCAGCAGCCAAGGTCTGGGCGGGAGGGCCATAGGGGGCCTTTCCGGTGAGCAGTTCTTC	CASSQGLGGRAIGGLSGEQFF